A single sample is the source of the 9 T cell receptor beta chains below, sequenced in a study of T cells in women clearing cervical HPV infection. Data came from immunoSEQ multiplex PCR; TCRdb stores just in-frame clones and leaves some out. In total, the table holds about 30,000 clones. The specimen was blood buffy coat. The source is a woman aged 18 to 69 with a cervical HPV16 infection that either progressed to CIN3+ or cleared (not recorded which).

This chain's CDR3 is CASSLKLASYGYTF. The CDR3 bases that were read are TGTGCCAGCAGCTTAAAGCTAGCGAGCTATGGC. The chain uses TRBV5-6 and TRBJ1-2; D is unresolved. The read ends 3 residues early relative to the CDR3; the germline J gene fills the gap. Germline V lookup: CDR1 SGHDT, CDR2 YYEEEE. V was trimmed by 2 bases and J by 4 bases, leaving 12 bases between them. The CDR3 spans 14 residues.

Comment on this clone: The CDR3 end falls 3 residues outside the read, so it is completed with the germline J gene. The chain combines TRBV6-1 with TRBJ2-2, with TRBD2 identical over 9 bases. This CDR3 is 17 amino acids long. V gave up 2 bases and J gave up 2 bases; unmatched junction bases: 6. Per the germline V gene, CDR1 is MNHNS and CDR2 is SASEGT. This CDR3 reads CASSERAGGPNTGELFF. The sequenced CDR3 bases are TGTGCCAGCAGTGAACGGGCGGGGGGGCCCAACACCGGGGAG.

The CDR3 bases that were read are TGTGCCAGCAGCGCAATAGCGACGGGGACAGATACG. It encodes CASSAIATGTDT. The whole CDR3 region reads CASSAIATGTDTQYF. The chain couples TRBV7-2 to TRBJ2-3, with a tentative D call TRBD2 (5 bases). Coverage ceases 3 residues before the CDR3 finishes, and the germline J gene fills in the end. V was trimmed by 5 bases and J by 3 bases, leaving 15 bases between them. The CDR3 covers 15 residues. CDR1 is SGHTA, CDR2 FQGNSA, per germline.

To note about this clone: Sequencing ends 3 residues short of the CDR3 end; the germline J gene provides the rest. The chain employs TRBV7-3 and TRBJ1-1; a weak D match, TRBD1 (6 bases). The CDR3 covers 13 residues. Germline V lookup: CDR1 SGHTA, CDR2 FQGTGA. The CDR3: CASGQGGSKIAFF. The part of the CDR3 DNA that was read is TGTGCCAGCGGTCAAGGGGGATCGAAGATT. Looking up the rest from reference TRBV7-3 and TRBJ1-1 gives the full variable domain: GAGVSQTPSNKVTEKGKYVELRCDPISGHTALYWYRQSLGQGPEFLIYFQGTGAADDSGLPNDRFFAVRPEGSVSTLKIQRTERGDSAVYLCASGQGGSKIAFFGQGTRLTVV.

On this clone itself: Read data end 3 residues before the CDR3 end; the end is taken from the germline J gene. The V gene is TRBV5-1, the J gene TRBJ2-7; the match to TRBD1 covers 8 bases. CDR1 and CDR2 from the germline V gene are SGHRS and YFSETQ. V lost 1 base to trimming and J lost 6 bases; unmatched junction nucleotides: 6. This CDR3 is built from 14 residues. The CDR3 here is CASSLPGQGSEQYF. The CDR3 DNA, read in part, is TGCGCCAGCAGCTTGCCCGGACAGGGCTCCGAG.

The sequenced CDR3 bases are TGTGCCAGCAGCTTAGATGGGGACTCTCAGCCT. Translating it yields CASSLDGDSQP. In full, the CDR3 is CASSLDGDSQPQYF. The chain couples TRBV7-9 to TRBJ2-4; tentative D call: TRBD2 (6 bases). The read gets to within 3 residues of the CDR3 end, and the germline J gene fills in the rest. The CDR3 contains 14 residues. Germline CDR1 is SEHNR and CDR2 is FQNEAQ (reference sequence).

Comments on this clone: The DNA ends 3 residues before the CDR3 does, and the rest of the CDR3 is filled in from the germline J gene. The chain has TRBV7-2 and TRBJ2-7; 7 bases fit TRBD1. V gave up 3 bases and J gave up 5 bases; unmatched junction bases: 10. This CDR3 contains 15 residues. Per germline, CDR1 SGHTA and CDR2 FQGNSA. The CDR3 loop reads CASSLGTAQINEQYF. The DNA read from the CDR3 is TGTGCCAGCAGCTTGGGGACAGCCCAAATCAACGAG.

Points on this clone: Sequencing ends 3 residues short of the CDR3 end; the germline J gene provides the rest. This chain connects TRBV19 to TRBJ2-2, with 9 bases identical to TRBD2. CDR1 and CDR2 (germline): LNHDA, SQIVND (reference sequence). This CDR3 has 15 amino acids. V dropped 3 bases and J dropped 6; count of bases not matched to a gene: 5. The CDR3 DNA, read in part, is TGTGCCAGTAGTATTCGGCGGGGGGGGGCCGGGGAG. Residues: CASSIRRGGAGE. The whole CDR3 sequence is CASSIRRGGAGELFF.

With regard to this clone: Read data end 3 residues before the CDR3 end; the end is taken from the germline J gene. This rearrangement joins TRBV5-1 to TRBJ2-2; 12 positions match TRBD2. There are 16 residues in the CDR3. Trimming removed 4 bases from V and 6 bases from J; junction bases left unmatched: 7. Germline lookup yields CDR1 SGHRS and CDR2 YFSETQ. This chain's CDR3 is CASSPRTSGTSGELFF. The CDR3 bases that were read are TGCGCCAGCAGCCCGCGGACTAGCGGGACATCCGGGGAG.